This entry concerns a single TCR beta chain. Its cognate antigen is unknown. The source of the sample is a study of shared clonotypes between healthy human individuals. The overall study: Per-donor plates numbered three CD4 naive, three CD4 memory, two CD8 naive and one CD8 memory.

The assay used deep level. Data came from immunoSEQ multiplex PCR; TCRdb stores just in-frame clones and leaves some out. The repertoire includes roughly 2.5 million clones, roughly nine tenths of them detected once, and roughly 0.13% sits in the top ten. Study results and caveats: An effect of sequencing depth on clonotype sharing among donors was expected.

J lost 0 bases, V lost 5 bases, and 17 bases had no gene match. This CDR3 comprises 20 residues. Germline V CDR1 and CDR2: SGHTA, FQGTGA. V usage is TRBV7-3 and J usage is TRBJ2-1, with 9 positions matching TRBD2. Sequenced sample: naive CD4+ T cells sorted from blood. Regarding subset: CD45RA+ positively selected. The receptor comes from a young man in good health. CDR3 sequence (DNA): TGTGCCAGCAGCACTCCCAGCGGGGGTAGCGGGGGAGTCTCCTACAATGAGCAGTTCTTC. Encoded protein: CASSTPSGGSGGVSYNEQFF.